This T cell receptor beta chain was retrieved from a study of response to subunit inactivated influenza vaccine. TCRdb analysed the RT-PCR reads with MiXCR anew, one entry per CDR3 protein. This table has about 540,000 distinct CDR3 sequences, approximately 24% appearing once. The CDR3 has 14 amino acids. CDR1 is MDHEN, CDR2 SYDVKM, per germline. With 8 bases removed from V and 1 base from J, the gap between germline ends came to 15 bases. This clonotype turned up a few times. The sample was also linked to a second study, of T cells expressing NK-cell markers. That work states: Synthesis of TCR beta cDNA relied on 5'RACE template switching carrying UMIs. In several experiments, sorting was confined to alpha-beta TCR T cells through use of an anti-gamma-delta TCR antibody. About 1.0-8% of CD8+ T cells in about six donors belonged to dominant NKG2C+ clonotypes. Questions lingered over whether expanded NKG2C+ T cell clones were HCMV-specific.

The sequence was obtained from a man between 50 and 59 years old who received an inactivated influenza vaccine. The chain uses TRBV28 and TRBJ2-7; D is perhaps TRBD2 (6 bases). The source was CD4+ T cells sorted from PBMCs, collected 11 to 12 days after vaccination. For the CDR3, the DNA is TGTGCCAGCCAGACTAGTTCGCCGTCCTACGAGCAGTACTTC. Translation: CASQTSSPSYEQYF.